The next 23 T cell receptor beta chains were all read from a single sample in a study of T cells expressing NK-cell markers. TCRdb re-called the 5' RACE reads; every CDR3 protein appears as one record, without DNA. The sample yields 350,000 to 400,000 distinct CDR3 sequences, of which the top ten take up about 10%. The sequencing input was blood T cells: a sorted CD56 or NKG2C T cell subset, CD4+ or CD8+ T cells, or bulk PBMC T cells (not recorded which). The receptors originated from a woman aged 50 to 60 in good health.

The chain uses TRBV10-3 and TRBJ2-3; the TRBD1 assignment by TCRdb is unverifiable without DNA. The CDR3 consists of 16 residues. CDR1 is ENHRY, CDR2 SYGVKD, per germline. CDR3 amino acids: CAISALRDPGTDTQYF.

The gene calls are TRBV5-6 and TRBJ2-2; the TCRdb D gene call, TRBD2, has no DNA to confirm it. This CDR3 comprises 17 residues. Germline values: CDR1 SGHDT, CDR2 YYEEEE. The chain's CDR3 is CASSFALGPQNTGELFF. Variable domain in full (rest from reference TRBV5-6 and TRBJ2-2): DAGVTQSPTHLIKTRGQQVTLRCSPKSGHDTVSWYQQALGQGPQFIFQYYEEEERQRGNFPDRFSGHQFPNYSSELNVNALLLGDSALYLCASSFALGPQNTGELFFGEGSRLTVL.

The chain links TRBV29-1 to TRBJ2-3; the D call of TRBD1 rests on TCRdb alone, since no DNA is present to check it. CDR3 length: 12 amino acids. CDR1 is SQVTM, CDR2 ANQGSEA, per germline. The CDR3 region is CSVPRGTDTQYF.

CDR3: CASNLGGQPQHF. The V gene is TRBV6-6, the J gene TRBJ1-5; checking the TCRdb D call of TRBD1 is not possible without DNA. This CDR3 spans 12 amino acids. CDR1 is MNHNY and CDR2 is SVGAGI in the germline V gene (reference sequence).

The rearrangement uses TRBV20-1 and TRBJ2-3; the D call of TRBD2 rests on TCRdb alone, since no DNA is present to check it. CDR3 size: 13 residues. Germline values: CDR1 DFQATT, CDR2 SNEGSKA (reference sequence). The CDR3 loop reads CSAVTRGTDTQYF.

V is TRBV12-3 or TRBV12-4 and J is TRBJ2-5; lacking DNA, the TRBD2 call made by TCRdb goes unchecked. CDR3 length: 19 amino acids. The CDR3 sequence is CASSSPGLAGGSYQETQYF.

V gene TRBV4-2 combines with J gene TRBJ1-2; TCRdb's D gene call, TRBD1, goes unchecked for lack of DNA. The CDR3 has 18 amino acids. CDR1 and CDR2 from the germline V gene are LGHNA and YNFKEQ. This CDR3 is CASSQDLGTGGFFYGYTF.

The CDR3 sequence: CASSRDPFNEQFF. This chain connects TRBV7-2 to TRBJ2-1; checking the TCRdb D call of TRBD1 is not possible without DNA. From germline, CDR1 is SGHTA and CDR2 FQGNSA. This CDR3 contains 13 residues.

CDR3 in amino acids: CASSSLIEKGATDTQYF. V gene TRBV28 combines with J gene TRBJ2-3; lacking DNA, the TRBD1 call made by TCRdb goes unchecked. CDR3 length: 17 residues. CDR1 is MDHEN and CDR2 is SYDVKM in the germline V gene.

The gene calls are TRBV29-1 and TRBJ1-1. There are 13 residues in the CDR3. The germline CDR1 and CDR2 sequences are SQVTM and ANQGSEA. This chain's CDR3 is CSVSRAQNTEAFF.

CDR3 sequence: CASLGQTSGNTIYF. This rearrangement joins TRBV12-3 or TRBV12-4 to TRBJ1-3. The CDR3 is 14 residues long.

The V gene is TRBV20-1, the J gene TRBJ1-1; the D gene TCRdb calls, TRBD1, cannot be checked with no DNA. Per the germline V gene, CDR1 is DFQATT and CDR2 is SNEGSKA (reference sequence). This CDR3 is built from 16 residues. The CDR3 spells CSARDPWTGGNTEAFF.

The chain employs TRBV12-3 or TRBV12-4 and TRBJ1-4. The CDR3 length is 13 residues. CDR3 residues: CASSFRANEKLFF.

The V call is TRBV29-1, the J call TRBJ2-1; lacking DNA, the TRBD2 call made by TCRdb goes unchecked. The V gene's germline CDR1 is SQVTM and CDR2 ANQGSEA. The CDR3 consists of 17 residues. The CDR3: CSVEERSGPITGSEQFF.

CDR3: CASSRATTGTEAFF. The chain joins TRBV5-6 to TRBJ1-1; absent DNA, TCRdb's TRBD1 call cannot be checked. CDR1 is SGHDT and CDR2 is YYEEEE in the germline V gene. This CDR3 has 14 amino acids.

V usage is TRBV7-2 and J usage is TRBJ2-3. The CDR3 is 15 amino acids. The germline V gene has CDR1 SGHTA and CDR2 FQGNSA. CDR3 sequence reads: CASSLARAGTDTQYF. Full variable domain (missing parts from reference TRBV7-2 and TRBJ2-3): GAGVSQSPSNKVTEKGKDVELRCDPISGHTALYWYRQSLGQGLEFLIYFQGNSAPDKSGLPSDRFSAERTGGSVSTLTIQRTQQEDSAVYLCASSLARAGTDTQYFGPGTRLTVL.

The chain carries TRBV19 and TRBJ1-1; no DNA is available, so the TRBD1 call from TCRdb remains unchecked. The V gene's germline CDR1 is LNHDA and CDR2 SQIVND (reference sequence). This CDR3 comprises 13 residues. CDR3 protein: CASLTRGGTEAFF. The variable domain in full, completed from reference TRBV19 and TRBJ1-1, reads DGGITQSPKYLFRKEGQNVTLSCEQNLNHDAMYWYRQDPGQGLRLIYYSQIVNDFQKGDIAEGYSVSREKKESFPLTVTSAQKNPTAFYLCASLTRGGTEAFFGQGTRLTVV.

The J gene is TRBJ2-3, the V gene TRBV5-6. CDR3 size: 15 residues. Per germline, CDR1 SGHDT and CDR2 YYEEEE. CDR3: CASSPQVSFTDTQYF.

This chain connects TRBV6-5 to TRBJ2-5. This CDR3 spans 14 amino acids. In germline, CDR1 is MNHEY, CDR2 SVGAGI. The chain's CDR3 is CASSYGRSEETQYF.

The chain joins TRBV12-3 or TRBV12-4 to TRBJ1-2; TCRdb proposes TRBD1, but this gene call is untestable without DNA. This CDR3 comprises 13 residues. CDR3 loop: CASSPRGAYGYTF.

The V gene is TRBV10-1, the J gene TRBJ2-2. This CDR3 is built from 13 residues. The germline V gene has CDR1 WNHNN and CDR2 SYGVQD (reference sequence). The CDR3 here is CASSDYGTGELFF.

This sequence joins TRBV7-6 and TRBJ2-1. Looked up from germline, CDR1 is SGHVS and CDR2 is FNYEAQ. The CDR3 has 14 amino acids. The chain's CDR3 is CASSLETTYNEQFF.

The V gene is TRBV6-5, the J gene TRBJ1-1. The CDR3 contains 14 residues. From germline, CDR1 is MNHEY and CDR2 SVGAGI. CDR3 in amino acids: CASSSDVVDTEAFF.